This T cell receptor (beta chain) was identified during a study of identical twins. The study's findings and limits: Within cord blood, abundant beta clonotypes carried fewer insertions, but memory repertoires showed no such trend.

This clonotype was observed a few times. Its antigen is not known. TCRdb redid the calling of the 5' RACE reads with MiXCR, one entry per CDR3 protein. The profile shows 700,000 or so distinct CDR3 sequences, 8.6% of them singletons. CDR3 length: 15 amino acids. The V segment lost 6 bases and the J segment 4 bases; nucleotides outside the gene matches: 11. Germline assignment: CDR1 SGHRS and CDR2 YFSETQ. These same data were also listed under a study on yellow fever vaccine responses in identical twins.

This receptor was obtained from a woman aged 18-29 years in good health. The sequenced sample was PBMCs. The chain combines TRBV5-1 with TRBJ1-1, with 8 bases identical to TRBD1. The CDR3 here is CASTSKQGGSTEAFF. CDR3 sequence (DNA): TGCGCCAGCACTTCTAAACAGGGGGGGAGCACTGAAGCTTTCTTT.